One sample yielded the 29 T cell receptor beta chains listed below, sequenced in a study of T-cell memory formation after mild COVID-19. Using its own MiXCR run on the 5' RACE reads, TCRdb lists one record per CDR3 protein. The sample lists approximately 42,000 distinct CDR3 sequences, 6.6% seen once, with approximately 0.74% in the top ten. Sequencing input: PBMCs or a T cell subset sorted from them (not recorded which). These receptors originate from an adult who had mild COVID-19 (a few samples of this study predate the infection). Cell type and time point are not known.

In its sample, this clonotype was seen many times. The chain is built from TRBV12-3 or TRBV12-4 and TRBJ2-3; D is tentatively TRBD1 or TRBD2 (5 bases each). V lost 6 bases to trimming and J lost 8 bases, with 24 bases between them. The CDR3 consists of 16 residues. The CDR3 here is CASSQGGGLPRGTQYF. CDR3 in DNA: TGTGCCAGCAGCCAGGGTGGAGGACTTCCAAGGGGTACGCAGTATTTT.

This clonotype has ten or more counts. The chain uses TRBV7-9 and TRBJ1-1, with TRBD1 matching 7 bases. This CDR3 contains 13 residues. Trimming cost V 5 bases and J 7 bases; bases outside gene matches: 7. The germline V gene has CDR1 SEHNR and CDR2 FQNEAQ (reference sequence). In DNA, the CDR3 is TGTGCCAGCAGCCCAACAGGGGCGAGTGAAGCTTTCTTT. Protein product: CASSPTGASEAFF.

In this sample, this clonotype turned up a few times. The V call is TRBV7-3, the J call TRBJ2-2; D gene uncertain. V dropped 5 bases and J dropped 5 bases, with 9 bases sitting between them. This CDR3 region has 13 residues. Germline-derived CDR1 and CDR2 are SGHTA and FQGTGA. For the CDR3, the DNA is TGTGCCAGCAGCGTAGAGAGGACCGGGGAGCTGTTTTTT. Translating it yields CASSVERTGELFF.

Many counts were recorded for this clonotype. CDR3 sequence: CASSSRQGDRYNEQFF. The CDR3 nucleotides read TGTGCCAGCAGCTCCCGACAGGGGGACCGCTACAATGAGCAGTTCTTC. The genes are TRBV7-2 and TRBJ2-1; 9 bases align to TRBD1. CDR1 is SGHTA, CDR2 FQGNSA, per germline. V gave up 4 bases and J gave up 3 bases; unmatched junction bases: 7. CDR3 size: 16 residues.

The chain recombines TRBV12-3 or TRBV12-4 with TRBJ2-2; D is ambiguous. The length of the CDR3 is 13 residues. Trimming shortened V by 1 base and J by 7 bases, and 7 bases separated the two germline ends. CDR3 region: CASSLGLGGELFF. The CDR3 DNA sequence: TGTGCCAGCAGTTTAGGGCTGGGCGGGGAGCTGTTTTTT.

Concerning this clonotype: At one end, the junction sequence differs from germline, possibly due to a read error. The rearrangement links TRBV29-1 to TRBJ2-3, with TRBD2 as a possible D gene (5 bases). The CDR3 is 14 amino acids. The V gene's germline CDR1 is SQVTM and CDR2 ANQGSEA. The CDR3: CSVDERYGTDAQYF. The CDR3 DNA follows: TGCAGCGTTGATGAGCGGTACGGCACAGATGCGCAGTATTTT.

This clonotype came up many times. The CDR3 DNA sequence: TGTGCCAGCAGTTTTGCAGGGGGCGGGAATGAGCAGTTCTTC. It specifies CASSFAGGGNEQFF. This chain joins TRBV12-3 or TRBV12-4 and TRBJ2-1, with 8 bases lining up with TRBD1. The CDR3 covers 14 residues. V shed 3 bases and J 7 bases; nucleotides not matched to a gene: 5.

This clonotype has only a few counts. The rearrangement links TRBV7-9 to TRBJ2-7; TRBD2 matches 11 bases. V shed 5 bases and J 6 bases; nucleotides not matched to a gene: 9. Germline assignment: CDR1 SEHNR and CDR2 FQNEAQ (reference sequence). CDR3 length equals 15 residues. CDR3 DNA: TGTGCCAGCAGCCCCCTGGGACTAGCGGCCAGCGAGCAGTACTTC. As protein: CASSPLGLAASEQYF.

This clonotype was seen repeatedly, ten times or more. V is TRBV20-1 and J is TRBJ2-4; D is uncertain. CDR3 size: 14 residues. Deletions cut 0 bases from V and 0 bases from J, with 6 bases between. Germline CDR1 DFQATT, CDR2 SNEGSKA (reference sequence). CDR3 amino acids: CSAREALAKNIQYF. In nucleotides, the CDR3 is TGCAGTGCTAGAGAAGCGCTAGCCAAAAACATTCAGTACTTC.

The rearrangement uses TRBV7-2 and TRBJ1-5, with D perhaps TRBD1 (6 bases). This CDR3 is 13 amino acids long. Trimming removed 11 bases at V and 4 bases at J, with 15 bases between. The germline V gene has CDR1 SGHTA and CDR2 FQGNSA. The CDR3 loop reads CAERDTPNQPQHF. CDR3 sequence (DNA): TGTGCCGAAAGGGACACTCCTAATCAGCCCCAGCATTTT.

The rearrangement joins TRBV11-3 to TRBJ2-1, with 12 bases identical to TRBD1. The CDR3 is made up of 18 amino acids. The germline CDR1 and CDR2 sequences are SGHNT and YENEEA. J gave up 2 bases and V 1 base, and 6 bases lay outside the gene matches. This chain's CDR3 is CASSLGGTGGATYNEQFF. CDR3 nucleotide sequence: TGTGCCAGCAGCTTAGGGGGGACAGGGGGCGCGACCTACAATGAGCAGTTCTTC.

Only a few counts were recorded for this clonotype. This chain uses TRBV4-2 with TRBJ1-2; no reliable D call. Germline V gene sequence: CDR1 LGHNA, CDR2 YNFKEQ. This CDR3 region has 12 residues. V gave up 3 bases and J gave up 2 bases, with 4 bases separating them. The CDR3 DNA is TGTGCCAGCAGCCACAGCAACTATGGCTACACCTTC. Amino acids: CASSHSNYGYTF.

This chain links TRBV4-1 with TRBJ2-2; D is unresolved. The germline CDR1 and CDR2 sequences are MGHRA and YSYEKL. V was cut by 6 bases and J by 4 bases, with 9 bases left in between. This CDR3 has 13 amino acids. The CDR3 spells CASREQRTGELFF. DNA for the CDR3: TGCGCCAGCAGGGAACAGCGCACCGGGGAGCTGTTTTTT.

There are many counts of this clonotype. The V gene is TRBV5-1, the J gene TRBJ2-1; 14 bases line up with TRBD2. Trimming at V came to 4 bases and at J to 3 bases, leaving 6 bases not matched to a gene. The CDR3 is 17 amino acids. CDR1 and CDR2 (germline): SGHRS, YFSETQ. Here the CDR3 reads CASSHTGLAGVYNEQFF. CDR3 DNA sequence: TGCGCCAGCAGCCATACGGGACTAGCGGGGGTCTACAATGAGCAGTTCTTC.

This clonotype was observed at least ten times. The V and J genes are TRBV7-6 and TRBJ2-1; D uncertain. Trimming took 4 bases from V and 4 from J, leaving 17 bases between them. CDR1 is SGHVS and CDR2 is FNYEAQ in the germline V gene. This CDR3 comprises 16 residues. The CDR3 spells CASSSPFRRVYNEQFF. In DNA, the CDR3 is TGTGCCAGCAGCTCCCCTTTTAGGAGAGTTTACAATGAGCAGTTCTTC.

J is TRBJ2-7 and V is TRBV10-3; D gene ambiguous. Trimming stripped 10 bases from V and 2 bases from J, with 12 bases between. Germline-derived CDR1 and CDR2 are ENHRY and SYGVKD. This CDR3 has 12 residues. CDR3 loop: CANGPYAYEQYF. CDR3 sequence (DNA): TGTGCCAACGGGCCCTACGCCTACGAGCAGTACTTC.

This clonotype was counted only a few times. The chain links TRBV11-2 to TRBJ2-6; D is ambiguous. Germline assignment: CDR1 SGHAT and CDR2 FQNNGV. Trimming shortened V by 7 bases and J by 4 bases, and 11 bases separated the two germline ends. The CDR3 has 14 residues. CDR3 region: CASTLGWGANVLTF. The CDR3 DNA reads as TGTGCCAGCACCCTTGGATGGGGGGCCAACGTCCTGACTTTC.

This clonotype has at least ten counts. The chain combines TRBV5-1 with TRBJ2-1, with TRBD1 matching over 8 bases. This CDR3 comprises 13 residues. With V trimmed by 4 bases and J by 13 bases, 10 bases remained unmatched. From germline, CDR1 is SGHRS and CDR2 YFSETQ. The DNA for the CDR3 is TGCGCCAGCAGCCCCCGGGACAGGCTATTTCAGTTCTTC. Protein sequence: CASSPRDRLFQFF.

The J gene is TRBJ2-3, the V gene TRBV7-3; the match to TRBD2 covers 7 bases. The CDR3 is 15 residues long. Germline-derived CDR1 and CDR2 are SGHTA and FQGTGA. Trimming removed 4 bases from V and 0 bases from J; junction bases left unmatched: 4. The CDR3 nucleotides read TGTGCCAGCAGCTCCACTAGCGTGAGCACAGATACGCAGTATTTT. This sequence encodes CASSSTSVSTDTQYF.

CDR3 residues: CASSLGLQNTEAFF. CDR3 nucleotides: TGTGCCAGCAGCTTGGGACTCCAGAACACTGAAGCTTTCTTT. This chain connects TRBV5-6 to TRBJ1-1; no clear D. Germline V gene sequence: CDR1 SGHDT, CDR2 YYEEEE. The V and J ends lost 0 bases and 1 base respectively, with 7 bases between them. The CDR3 loop spans 14 amino acids.

This chain uses TRBV29-1 with TRBJ2-7; TRBD1 might be the D (5 bases). V lost 6 bases to trimming and J lost 3 bases, with 9 bases between them. Per germline, CDR1 SQVTM and CDR2 ANQGSEA. The CDR3 length is 11 residues. The CDR3 loop reads CSVGADYEQYF. Here the CDR3 DNA reads TGCAGCGTAGGGGCGGACTACGAGCAGTACTTC.

This clonotype was picked up a small number of times. The V and J genes are TRBV3-1 and TRBJ1-6, with TRBD1 matching over 8 bases. In germline, CDR1 is LGHDT, CDR2 YNNKEL (reference sequence). This CDR3 has 14 amino acids. The ends lost 4 bases at V and 9 bases at J; junction bases unmatched: 5. The CDR3 here is CASSPTGEGSPLHF. CDR3 sequence (DNA): TGTGCCAGCAGCCCGACAGGGGAGGGTTCACCCCTCCACTTT.

This clonotype was seen at least ten times. The chain joins TRBV5-1 to TRBJ2-5, with a possible D match to TRBD2 (5 bases). The germline V and J ends were trimmed by 0 bases and 6 bases, with 12 bases remaining between them. CDR1 SGHRS and CDR2 YFSETQ come from the germline V gene. The length of the CDR3 is 14 residues. The CDR3 is CASSLESGVKTQYF. As DNA, the CDR3 is TGCGCCAGCAGCTTGGAGAGCGGAGTGAAGACCCAGTACTTC.

Many counts were recorded for this clonotype. The chain has TRBV7-2 and TRBJ2-1; TRBD2 agrees at 8 bases. The CDR3 sequence is 13 residues long. CDR1 is SGHTA, CDR2 FQGNSA, per germline. Trimming removed 2 bases from V and 9 bases from J; junction bases left unmatched: 3. The CDR3 region has the DNA TGTGCCAGCAGCTTACAAGCGGGAGCTGAGCAGTTCTTC. This codes for CASSLQAGAEQFF.

This clonotype was seen at least ten times. The chain joins TRBV5-1 to TRBJ1-1; TRBD1 matches at 7 bases. Germline loops: CDR1 SGHRS, CDR2 YFSETQ. This CDR3 region has 14 residues. V trimming: 4 bases; J trimming: 2 bases; junction bases outside the gene matches: 5. The CDR3 protein is CASSTGTANTEAFF. The CDR3 DNA sequence: TGCGCCAGCAGCACGGGGACAGCTAACACTGAAGCTTTCTTT.

In its sample, this clonotype was seen many times. The junction differs from germline at one of its ends, possibly a read error. The chain uses TRBV7-7 and TRBJ2-3; no clear D. The CDR3 totals 13 residues. The V gene's germline CDR1 is SSHAT and CDR2 FNYEAQ (reference sequence). CDR3 sequence: CASSLERLGTQYF. The CDR3 nucleotides read TGTGCTAGCAGCTTAGAACGGCTGGGAACGCAGTATTTT.

This clonotype was counted between two and nine times. The chain links TRBV9 to TRBJ2-7; the D call may be TRBD1 or TRBD2 (6 bases each). This CDR3 is built from 14 residues. The germline CDR1 and CDR2 sequences are SGDLS and YYNGEE. Trimming stripped 3 bases from V and 3 bases from J, with 13 bases between. CDR3 in amino acids: CASSEAGEVYEQYF. The DNA for the CDR3 is TGTGCCAGCAGCGAGGCAGGGGAGGTCTACGAGCAGTACTTC.

This clonotype was recorded at least ten times. Germline and junction disagree at one end, which may indicate a read error. The V gene is TRBV24-1, the J gene TRBJ2-2; TRBD2 might be the D (5 bases). Germline V gene lookup returns CDR1 KGHDR and CDR2 SFDVKD. There are 15 residues in the CDR3. The CDR3: CATSDFGKNPGELFF. In DNA form, the CDR3 reads TGTGCCACCAGTGATTTCGGGAAGAACCCCGGGGAGCTGTTTTTT.

A few counts support this clonotype. The chain employs TRBV27 and TRBJ2-2; 8 bases agree with TRBD1. The V segment lost 8 bases and the J segment 4 bases; nucleotides outside the gene matches: 9. Germline V lookup: CDR1 MNHEY, CDR2 SMNVEV (reference sequence). The CDR3 spans 15 residues. The CDR3 here is CASQRTGGGTGELFF. The CDR3 bases are TGTGCCAGCCAGCGCACAGGGGGTGGCACCGGGGAGCTGTTTTTT.